The 31 T cell receptor beta chains reported below all come from one sample, sequenced in a study of shared clonotypes between healthy human individuals. Produced via immunoSEQ multiplex PCR; TCRdb's table is partial and in-frame only. The sample has more than 2 million clones; roughly 94% are singletons. What was sequenced was naive CD4+ T cells sorted from blood. Subset here: CD45RA+ positively selected. These receptors were collected from a man between 18 and 29 years old in good health.

The chain couples TRBV11-2 to TRBJ2-7; the D is unclear. Trimming cost V 1 base and J 7 bases, with 8 bases left between them. The CDR3 runs to 12 residues. Germline V CDR1 and CDR2: SGHAT, FQNNGV. The CDR3 DNA reads TGTGCCAGCAGCTTAGTCCAAATTGAGCAGTACTTC. This gives the protein CASSLVQIEQYF.

The chain carries TRBV10-3 and TRBJ2-7; 9 positions agree with TRBD1. The V and J ends lost 9 bases and 2 bases, in that order; junction bases with no gene match: 5. The CDR3 consists of 13 residues. Germline V gene data show CDR1 as ENHRY and CDR2 as SYGVKD. In DNA, the CDR3 is TGTGCCATAGCGACAGGGGGGACCTACGAGCAGTACTTC. As protein: CAIATGGTYEQYF.

The rearrangement uses TRBV10-3 and TRBJ1-5, with D unclear. CDR3 length equals 13 residues. The V and J ends lost 7 bases and 3 bases respectively, with 10 bases between them. Germline V gene data show CDR1 as ENHRY and CDR2 as SYGVKD. CDR3 sequence reads: CAINGGVNQPQHF. Written as DNA, the CDR3 is TGTGCCATCAATGGTGGCGTCAATCAGCCCCAGCATTTT.

V is TRBV5-1 and J is TRBJ2-1; 8 nucleotides agree with TRBD2. Germline V gene data show CDR1 as SGHRS and CDR2 as YFSETQ. The V segment lost 0 bases and the J segment 4 bases; nucleotides outside the gene matches: 9. The CDR3 length is 17 residues. CDR3 sequence (DNA): TGCGCCAGCAGCTTGGGTCCCGCGGGGGGTACTTACAATGAGCAGTTCTTC. It codes for CASSLGPAGGTYNEQFF.

This clone occurred once. The chain joins TRBV18 to TRBJ2-6; D remains ambiguous. Per germline, CDR1 KGHSH and CDR2 LQKENI. Deletions cut 3 bases from V and 0 bases from J, with 9 bases between. This CDR3 contains 16 residues. The CDR3: CASSPQLASGANVLTF. CDR3 nucleotides: TGTGCCAGCTCACCTCAACTGGCCTCTGGGGCCAACGTCCTGACTTTC.

The chain recombines TRBV28 with TRBJ2-5; 9 bases match TRBD1. The trim removed 4 bases at V and 2 bases at J, leaving 5 bases unmatched. The CDR3 spans 15 residues. CDR1 is MDHEN, CDR2 SYDVKM, per germline. The CDR3 DNA reads as TGTGCCAGCAGTTCTCGGGGACAGGGACAAGAGACCCAGTACTTC. Its protein product is CASSSRGQGQETQYF. The whole variable domain, filled in from reference TRBV28 and TRBJ2-5, reads DVKVTQSSRYLVKRTGEKVFLECVQDMDHENMFWYRQDPGLGLRLIYFSYDVKMKEKGDIPEGYSVSREKKERFSLILESASTNQTSMYLCASSSRGQGQETQYFGPGTRLLVL.

The V and J genes are TRBV6-6 and TRBJ2-2, with a possible D match to TRBD2 (6 bases). The ends were cut back, 8 bases at V and 1 base at J, with 14 bases in the middle. CDR3 length: 15 amino acids. Germline assignment: CDR1 MNHNY and CDR2 SVGAGI (reference sequence). DNA of the CDR3: TGTGCCAGCCGGCCCAGTAGCGGGAACACCGGGGAGCTGTTTTTT. It yields the protein CASRPSSGNTGELFF.

CDR3 sequence reads: CASSRQGLAGNTIYF. CDR3 bases: TGTGCCAGCAGCAGACAGGGCTTAGCTGGAAACACCATATATTTT. V and J are TRBV7-2 and TRBJ1-3; 7 bases fit TRBD1. This CDR3 contains 15 residues. Trimming removed 5 bases from V and 2 bases from J; junction bases left unmatched: 6. Germline CDR1 reads SGHTA; CDR2 reads FQGNSA.

The chain joins TRBV10-3 to TRBJ2-1, with D maybe TRBD2 (7 bases). Deletions cut 6 bases from V and 6 bases from J, with 9 bases between. The germline CDR1 and CDR2 sequences are ENHRY and SYGVKD. This CDR3 has 12 residues. In nucleotides, the CDR3 is TGTGCCATCAGCGGGGGGCCCAATGAGCAGTTCTTC. Its translation: CAISGGPNEQFF.

The J gene is TRBJ1-6, the V gene TRBV18, with D possibly matching TRBD1 (5 bases). The CDR3 has 17 amino acids. V lost 3 bases to trimming and J lost 4 bases, with 16 bases between them. CDR1 is KGHSH and CDR2 is LQKENI in the germline V gene. The CDR3 DNA is TGTGCCAGCTCACCGAATCGACCCGGGACGTATAATTCACCCCTCCACTTT. This encodes CASSPNRPGTYNSPLHF.

Concerning this clone: Other DNA variants within this sample encode the same CDR3. The V call is TRBV30, the J call TRBJ1-5, with a weak D call TRBD1 (5 bases). CDR3 length equals 14 residues. The V gene lost 0 bases and the J gene lost 6 bases, with 12 bases spanning the gap. Germline V CDR1 and CDR2: GTSNPN, SVGIG (reference sequence). This CDR3 reads CAWSVGQGGQPQHF. The DNA for the CDR3 is TGTGCCTGGAGTGTAGGGCAGGGAGGTCAGCCCCAGCATTTT.

The chain uses TRBV28 and TRBJ1-1; D unclear. The CDR3 has 14 residues. V lost 3 bases to trimming and J lost 0 bases, with 8 bases between them. CDR1 and CDR2 from the germline V gene are MDHEN and SYDVKM. CDR3: CASSFYSLNTEAFF. CDR3 bases: TGTGCCAGCAGTTTCTACAGTTTGAACACTGAAGCTTTCTTT.

This clone was seen only once. The chain combines TRBV28 with TRBJ1-6; D remains unclear. Trimming took 8 bases from V and 8 from J, leaving 10 bases between them. There are 12 residues in the CDR3. Germline V lookup: CDR1 MDHEN, CDR2 SYDVKM. The CDR3 loop is CASGPSYSPLHF. CDR3 DNA sequence: TGTGCCAGCGGACCCTCCTATTCACCCCTCCACTTT. Combining the CDR3 with reference TRBV28 and TRBJ1-6 gives the whole variable domain DVKVTQSSRYLVKRTGEKVFLECVQDMDHENMFWYRQDPGLGLRLIYFSYDVKMKEKGDIPEGYSVSREKKERFSLILESASTNQTSMYLCASGPSYSPLHFGNGTRLTVT.

This chain connects TRBV7-9 to TRBJ1-1; D is possibly TRBD1 (5 bases). Germline V lookup: CDR1 SEHNR, CDR2 FQNEAQ (reference sequence). The CDR3 loop spans 15 amino acids. Trimming removed 5 bases from V and 1 base from J, with 14 bases in between. The CDR3 spells CASSPRGGGNTEAFF. CDR3 coding DNA: TGTGCCAGCAGCCCTAGGGGAGGAGGGAACACTGAAGCTTTCTTT.

For this clone: One end of the junction fails to match germline, which may point to a read error. The chain couples TRBV7-2 to TRBJ1-5, with a tentative D call TRBD1 (6 bases). This CDR3 has 14 residues. Per the germline V gene, CDR1 is SGHTA and CDR2 is FQGNSA. The CDR3 DNA is TGTGCCAGCAGCCGCGACAGGAGCAGTCAGCCCCAGCATTTT. Translating it yields CASSRDRSSQPQHF. Combining the CDR3 with reference TRBV7-2 and TRBJ1-5 gives the whole variable domain GAGVSQSPSNKVTEKGKDVELRCDPISGHTALYWYRQSLGQGLEFLIYFQGNSAPDKSGLPSDRFSAERTGGSVSTLTIQRTQQEDSAVYLCASSRDRSSQPQHFGDGTRLSIL.

In the case of this clone: The same CDR3 is also encoded by other DNA sequences in this sample. V usage is TRBV19 and J usage is TRBJ1-1; 8 bases are shared with TRBD1. The CDR3 is 15 residues long. V was clipped by 2 bases and J by 0 bases; unmatched bases: 2. CDR1 and CDR2 from the germline V gene are LNHDA and SQIVND (reference sequence). CDR3 DNA: TGTGCCAGTAGTATATCAGGGGGCTTGAACACTGAAGCTTTCTTT. Translated, it gives CASSISGGLNTEAFF.

The chain links TRBV5-1 to TRBJ1-1, with D possibly matching TRBD1 (6 bases). This CDR3 is built from 16 residues. V was pared by 0 bases and J by 0 bases, with 12 bases between. CDR1 is SGHRS, CDR2 YFSETQ, per germline. The CDR3 is CASSLATGAMNTEAFF. As DNA, the CDR3 is TGCGCCAGCAGCTTGGCGACAGGCGCTATGAACACTGAAGCTTTCTTT.

This chain links TRBV7-2 with TRBJ2-7; TRBD2 aligns across 11 bases. The CDR3 is made up of 15 amino acids. V lost 5 bases and J lost 3; bases outside the gene matches: 6. Germline loops: CDR1 SGHTA, CDR2 FQGNSA. Here the CDR3 reads CASSLTGTSGYEQYF. The CDR3 DNA reads TGTGCCAGCAGCCTAACCGGGACTAGCGGCTACGAGCAGTACTTC.

The V call is TRBV11-2, the J call TRBJ2-3; 9 nucleotides align to TRBD2. This CDR3 has 16 amino acids. The germline gives CDR1 SGHAT, CDR2 FQNNGV. V shed 5 bases and J 2 bases; nucleotides not matched to a gene: 8. The CDR3 region is CASSQSPSGITDTQYF. The CDR3 bases are TGTGCCAGCAGCCAGTCCCCTAGCGGGATCACAGATACGCAGTATTTT.

J is TRBJ1-4 and V is TRBV18; possibly TRBD1 for D (5 bases). The V end lost 3 bases, the J end lost 8 bases, and 13 bases lay between the germline ends. This CDR3 spans 14 amino acids. Looked up from germline, CDR1 is KGHSH and CDR2 is LQKENI. CDR3 sequence reads: CASSPPGLEEKLFF. Here the CDR3 DNA reads TGTGCCAGCTCACCGCCGGGGCTAGAGGAAAAACTGTTTTTT.

CDR3 bases: TGTGCCAGCTCACCGCCGGCTGGGGGACCCTTCACCGGGGAGCTGTTTTTT. Protein sequence: CASSPPAGGPFTGELFF. V gene TRBV18 combines with J gene TRBJ2-2; possibly TRBD1 or TRBD2 for D (5 bases each). Germline CDR1 KGHSH, CDR2 LQKENI. Trimming stripped 3 bases from V and 4 bases from J, with 18 bases between. The CDR3 has 17 residues.

The chain recombines TRBV7-9 with TRBJ1-5; maybe TRBD1 (6 bases). The CDR3 loop spans 15 amino acids. The V gene's germline CDR1 is SEHNR and CDR2 FQNEAQ (reference sequence). V was trimmed by 1 base and J by 4 bases, leaving 11 bases between them. Here the CDR3 reads CASSLETGGNQPQHF. The CDR3 region has the DNA TGTGCCAGCAGCTTAGAGACAGGAGGAAATCAGCCCCAGCATTTT.

The rearrangement uses TRBV5-4 and TRBJ1-4; 9 bases are a match to TRBD1. The CDR3 spans 16 residues. CDR1 and CDR2 from the germline V gene are SGHNT and YYREEE (reference sequence). J gave up 5 bases and V 2 bases, and 7 bases lay outside the gene matches. The CDR3 bases are TGTGCCAGCAGCTTAAAATCCGGGACAGGGAATGAAAAACTGTTTTTT. Translated: CASSLKSGTGNEKLFF.

The V gene is TRBV6-5, the J gene TRBJ1-6; TRBD1 aligns across 7 bases. J lost 4 bases, V lost 6 bases, and 6 bases had no gene match. The length of the CDR3 is 15 residues. Germline-derived CDR1 and CDR2 are MNHEY and SVGAGI. This CDR3 is CASRQQGQYNSPLHF. The CDR3 DNA reads as TGTGCCAGCAGACAGCAGGGACAGTATAATTCACCCCTCCACTTT.

CDR3 region: CASSESTGIAGATDTQYF. DNA for the CDR3: TGCGCCAGCAGTGAGTCAACGGGGATAGCGGGGGCCACAGATACGCAGTATTTT. The chain joins TRBV10-1 to TRBJ2-3; TRBD2 matches 9 bases. Unmatched junction bases numbered 9, after V lost 0 bases and J lost 2 bases. This CDR3 contains 18 residues. Germline V gene lookup returns CDR1 WNHNN and CDR2 SYGVQD (reference sequence).

The chain joins TRBV10-1 to TRBJ1-4; D is unclear. The CDR3 length is 15 residues. The V and J ends lost 3 bases and 6 bases respectively, with 14 bases between them. Germline V CDR1 and CDR2: WNHNN, SYGVQD (reference sequence). The CDR3 reads CASSDHFMADEKLFF. The CDR3 nucleotides are TGCGCCAGCAGTGATCATTTTATGGCCGATGAAAAACTGTTTTTT.

Worth noting for this clone: This sample includes further DNA sequences coding for the same CDR3. The V and J genes are TRBV7-2 and TRBJ1-1, with no clear D. Trimming removed 1 base from V and 0 bases from J, with 3 bases in between. Per germline, CDR1 SGHTA and CDR2 FQGNSA. The CDR3 is 13 amino acids. The CDR3: CASSLVVNTEAFF. The CDR3 bases are TGTGCCAGCAGCTTAGTGGTGAACACTGAAGCTTTCTTT.

Points on this clone: Additional DNA sequences in this sample encode the identical CDR3. For the CDR3, the DNA is TGCAGTGCTGGGACCCAGTACTTC. This codes for CSAGTQYF. This chain links TRBV20-1 with TRBJ2-5; D not resolved. This CDR3 has 8 amino acids. Germline V lookup: CDR1 DFQATT, CDR2 SNEGSKA (reference sequence). The germline V and J ends were trimmed by 5 bases and 7 bases, with 2 bases remaining between them.

Regarding this clone: A read error may account for a junction end that differs from germline. The V call is TRBV7-2, the J call TRBJ2-3, with TRBD2 matching over 12 bases. Germline V gene lookup returns CDR1 SGHTA and CDR2 FQGNSA. The CDR3 has 15 amino acids. CDR3 sequence reads: CASSSWTSGIPQEGF. Written as DNA, the CDR3 is TGTGCCAGCAGCTCCTGGACTAGCGGGATCCCTCAAGAGGGTTTT.

As concerns this clone: The junction differs from germline at one of its ends, possibly a read error. The J gene is TRBJ1-3, the V gene TRBV10-3; TRBD1 agrees at 8 bases. The CDR3 covers 16 residues. CDR1 is ENHRY, CDR2 SYGVKD, per germline. CDR3: CASSYSGRGQVDTIYF. CDR3 in DNA: TGTGCCAGCAGTTACTCCGGCAGGGGGCAGGTAGACACCATATATTTT.

V is TRBV14 and J is TRBJ2-5; TRBD1 aligns across 7 bases. The CDR3 sequence is 16 residues long. Germline V gives CDR1 SGHDN, CDR2 FVKESK. The trim removed 4 bases at V and 1 base at J, leaving 9 bases unmatched. CDR3 sequence (DNA): TGTGCCAGCAGCCCCTCGTTGGCAGGGGGCCAAGAGACCCAGTACTTC. Its translation: CASSPSLAGGQETQYF.